This T cell receptor beta chain was captured by sequencing in a study of T cell responses to AZD1222 COVID-19 vaccine. Profiling relied on immunoSEQ multiplex PCR, and the TCRdb table lists in-frame clones only, not all of them. The repertoire consists of approximately 270,000 clones, with 90% to 95% occurring once and the leading ten covering roughly 0.51%. General study findings and limits: Receipt of two AZD1222 doses was followed by a rise in Spike-specific TCR breadth and depth. Sampling that yielded the repertoires occurred only after the peak T cell response.

In regard to this clone: Its specificity is not known.

The source of this sequence is an adult who received the AZD1222 COVID-19 vaccine. The starting material was peripheral blood, obtained 28 days after the second AZD1222 dose.

DNA of the CDR3: TGTGCCAGCAGTTCGGTGGGCGGGAACACTGAAGCTTTCTTT. Its translation: CASSSVGGNTEAFF. The genes are TRBV2 and TRBJ1-1, with D unresolved. Germline V gene lookup returns CDR1 SNHLY and CDR2 FYNNEI. The CDR3 contains 14 residues. Trimming shortened V by 5 bases and J by 1 base, and 11 bases separated the two germline ends.